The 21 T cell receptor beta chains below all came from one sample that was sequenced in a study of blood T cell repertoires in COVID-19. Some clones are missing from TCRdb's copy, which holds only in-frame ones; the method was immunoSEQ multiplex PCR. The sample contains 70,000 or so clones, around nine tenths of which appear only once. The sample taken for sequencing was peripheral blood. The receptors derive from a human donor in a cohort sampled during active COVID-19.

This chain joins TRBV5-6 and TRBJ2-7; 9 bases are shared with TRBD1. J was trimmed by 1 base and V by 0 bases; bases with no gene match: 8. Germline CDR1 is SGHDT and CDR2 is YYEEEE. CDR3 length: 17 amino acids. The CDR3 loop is CASSLAGQGKPSYEQYF. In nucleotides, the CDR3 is TGTGCCAGCAGCTTGGCCGGACAGGGGAAACCGTCCTACGAGCAGTACTTC.

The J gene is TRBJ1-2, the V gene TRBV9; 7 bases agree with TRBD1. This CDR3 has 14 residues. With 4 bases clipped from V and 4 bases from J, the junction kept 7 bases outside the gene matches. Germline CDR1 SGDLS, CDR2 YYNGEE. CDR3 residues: CASSLRDRAYGYTF. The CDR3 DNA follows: TGTGCCAGCAGCCTACGGGACAGAGCCTATGGCTACACCTTC.

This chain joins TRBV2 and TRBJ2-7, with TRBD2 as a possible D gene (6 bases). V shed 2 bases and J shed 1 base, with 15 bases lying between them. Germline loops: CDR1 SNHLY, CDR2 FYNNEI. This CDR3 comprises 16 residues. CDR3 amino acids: CASSEYLGTVSYEQYF. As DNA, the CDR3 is TGTGCCAGCAGTGAATATTTAGGGACTGTATCCTACGAGCAGTACTTC.

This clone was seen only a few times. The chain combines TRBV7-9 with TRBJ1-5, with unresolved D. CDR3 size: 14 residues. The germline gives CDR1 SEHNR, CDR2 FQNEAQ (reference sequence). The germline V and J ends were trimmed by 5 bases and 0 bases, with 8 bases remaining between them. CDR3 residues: CASSAPSSNQPQHF. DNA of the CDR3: TGTGCCAGCAGCGCACCTAGTAGCAATCAGCCCCAGCATTTT.

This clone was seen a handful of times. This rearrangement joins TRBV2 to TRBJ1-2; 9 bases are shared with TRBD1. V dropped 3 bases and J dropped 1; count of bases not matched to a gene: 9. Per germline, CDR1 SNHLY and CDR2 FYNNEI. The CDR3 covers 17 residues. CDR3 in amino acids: CASSDWRQGGHNYGYTF. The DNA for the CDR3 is TGTGCCAGCAGTGATTGGAGACAGGGGGGACATAACTATGGCTACACCTTC.

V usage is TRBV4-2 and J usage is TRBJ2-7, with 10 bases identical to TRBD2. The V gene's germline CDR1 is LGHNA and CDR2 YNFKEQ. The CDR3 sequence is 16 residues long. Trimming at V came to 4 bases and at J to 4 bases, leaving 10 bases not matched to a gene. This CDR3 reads CASSLNKRGGRYEQYF. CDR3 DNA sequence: TGTGCCAGCAGCCTCAACAAGCGGGGGGGCCGGTACGAGCAGTACTTC.

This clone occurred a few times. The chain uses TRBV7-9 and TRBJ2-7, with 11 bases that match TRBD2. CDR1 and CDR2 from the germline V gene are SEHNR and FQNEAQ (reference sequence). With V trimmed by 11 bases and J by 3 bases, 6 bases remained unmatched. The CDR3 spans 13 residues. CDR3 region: CACQTSGDYEQYF. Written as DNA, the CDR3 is TGTGCCTGTCAGACTAGCGGGGACTACGAGCAGTACTTC.

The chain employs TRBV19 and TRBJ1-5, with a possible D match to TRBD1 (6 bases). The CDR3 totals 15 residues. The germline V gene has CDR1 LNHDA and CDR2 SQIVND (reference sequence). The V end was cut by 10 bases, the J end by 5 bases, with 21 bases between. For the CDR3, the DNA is TGTGCCACTGGGGGCAGAGGGAGACCGGATCAGCCCCAGCATTTT. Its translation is CATGGRGRPDQPQHF.

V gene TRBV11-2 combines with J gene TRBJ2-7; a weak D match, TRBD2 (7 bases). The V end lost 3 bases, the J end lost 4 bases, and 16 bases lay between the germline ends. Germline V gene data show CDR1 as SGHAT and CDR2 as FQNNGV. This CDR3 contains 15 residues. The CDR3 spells CASSLGGGGPYEQYF. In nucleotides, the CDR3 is TGTGCCAGCAGCTTGGGGGGCGGGGGACCTTACGAGCAGTACTTC.

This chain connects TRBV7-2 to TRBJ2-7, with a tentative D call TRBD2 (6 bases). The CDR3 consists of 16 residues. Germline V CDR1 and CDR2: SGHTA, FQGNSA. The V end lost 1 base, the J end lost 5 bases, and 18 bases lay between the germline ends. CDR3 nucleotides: TGTGCCAGCAGCTTAGAGGGACTGACCCTCCTTGACGAGCAGTACTTC. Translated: CASSLEGLTLLDEQYF.

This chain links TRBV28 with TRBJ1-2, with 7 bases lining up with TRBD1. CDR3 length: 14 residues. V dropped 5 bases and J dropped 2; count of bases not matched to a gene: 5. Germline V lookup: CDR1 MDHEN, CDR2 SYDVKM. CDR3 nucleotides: TGTGCCAGCAGTCCCCTGACAGGGAACTATGGCTACACCTTC. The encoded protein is CASSPLTGNYGYTF.

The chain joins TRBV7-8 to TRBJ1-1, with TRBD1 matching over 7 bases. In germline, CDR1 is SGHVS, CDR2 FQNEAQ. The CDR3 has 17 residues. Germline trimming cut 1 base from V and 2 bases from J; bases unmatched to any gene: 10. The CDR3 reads CASSLESTGQSNTEAFF. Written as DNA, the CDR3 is TGTGCCAGCAGCTTAGAATCCACGGGACAGAGTAACACTGAAGCTTTCTTT.

CDR3 in amino acids: CASSQKGAGGNQPQHF. CDR3 bases: TGCGCCAGCAGCCAAAAGGGGGCAGGTGGCAATCAGCCCCAGCATTTT. V usage is TRBV4-1 and J usage is TRBJ1-5; TRBD1 matches at 7 bases. V was pared by 2 bases and J by 2 bases, with 6 bases of the junction left unmatched. The CDR3 runs to 16 residues. Germline V lookup: CDR1 MGHRA, CDR2 YSYEKL.

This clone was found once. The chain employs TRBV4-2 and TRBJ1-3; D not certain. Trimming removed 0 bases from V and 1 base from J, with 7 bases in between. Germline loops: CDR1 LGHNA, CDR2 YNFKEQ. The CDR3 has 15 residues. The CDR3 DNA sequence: TGTGCCAGCAGCCAAGACTCGGGGTCTGGAAACACCATATATTTT. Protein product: CASSQDSGSGNTIYF.

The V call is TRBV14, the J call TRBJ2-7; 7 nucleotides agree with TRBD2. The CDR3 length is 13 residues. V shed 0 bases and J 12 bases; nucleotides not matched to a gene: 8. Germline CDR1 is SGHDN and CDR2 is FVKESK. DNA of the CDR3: TGTGCCAGCAGCCAAGAAAGAGGGAGGGAACGGTACTTC. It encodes CASSQERGRERYF.

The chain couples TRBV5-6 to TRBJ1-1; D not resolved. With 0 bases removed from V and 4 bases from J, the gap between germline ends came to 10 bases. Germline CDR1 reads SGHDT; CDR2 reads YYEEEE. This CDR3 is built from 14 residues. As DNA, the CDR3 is TGTGCCAGCAGCTTGGGGCAGGCGGGCACTGAAGCTTTCTTT. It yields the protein CASSLGQAGTEAFF. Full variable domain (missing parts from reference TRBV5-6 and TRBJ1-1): DAGVTQSPTHLIKTRGQQVTLRCSPKSGHDTVSWYQQALGQGPQFIFQYYEEEERQRGNFPDRFSGHQFPNYSSELNVNALLLGDSALYLCASSLGQAGTEAFFGQGTRLTVV.

CDR3 nucleotides: TGTGCCAGCAGCGTAGATCCCTCGGGACACATGAACACTGAAGCTTTCTTT. Translation gives CASSVDPSGHMNTEAFF. This sequence joins TRBV9 and TRBJ1-1; D perhaps matches TRBD1 (6 bases). Looked up from germline, CDR1 is SGDLS and CDR2 is YYNGEE. V was trimmed by 0 bases and J by 0 bases, leaving 15 bases between them. The CDR3 has 17 residues. Variable domain in full (rest from reference TRBV9 and TRBJ1-1): DSGVTQTPKHLITATGQRVTLRCSPRSGDLSVYWYQQSLDQGLQFLIQYYNGEERAKGNILERFSAQQFPDLHSELNLSSLELGDSALYFCASSVDPSGHMNTEAFFGQGTRLTVV.

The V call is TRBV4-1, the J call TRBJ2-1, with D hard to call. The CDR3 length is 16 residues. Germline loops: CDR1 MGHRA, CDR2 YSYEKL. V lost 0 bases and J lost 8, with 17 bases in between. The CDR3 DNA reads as TGCGCCAGCAGCCAAGATCGGGTCACTCCCCCAGATGAGCAGTTCTTC. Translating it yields CASSQDRVTPPDEQFF.

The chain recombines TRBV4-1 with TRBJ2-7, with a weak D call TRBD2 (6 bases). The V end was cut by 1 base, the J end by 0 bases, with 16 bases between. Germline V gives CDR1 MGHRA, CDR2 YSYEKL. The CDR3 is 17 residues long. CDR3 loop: CASSQGLPGLVSYEQYF. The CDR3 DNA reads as TGCGCCAGCAGCCAAGGCCTACCGGGACTCGTCTCCTACGAGCAGTACTTC.

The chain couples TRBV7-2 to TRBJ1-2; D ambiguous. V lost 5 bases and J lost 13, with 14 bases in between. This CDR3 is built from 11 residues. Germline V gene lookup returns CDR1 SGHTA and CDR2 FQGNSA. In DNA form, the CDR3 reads TGTGCCAGCAGCCCCGTCCCGGGTGTCACCTTC. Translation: CASSPVPGVTF. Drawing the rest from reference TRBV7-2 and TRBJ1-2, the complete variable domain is GAGVSQSPSNKVTEKGKDVELRCDPISGHTALYWYRQSLGQGLEFLIYFQGNSAPDKSGLPSDRFSAERTGGSVSTLTIQRTQQEDSAVYLCASSPVPGVTFGSGTRLTVV.

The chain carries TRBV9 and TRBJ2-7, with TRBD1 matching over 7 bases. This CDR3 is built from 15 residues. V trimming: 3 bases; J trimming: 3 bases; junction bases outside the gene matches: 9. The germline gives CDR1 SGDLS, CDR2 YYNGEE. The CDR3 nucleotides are TGTGCCAGCAGCGCGACCGGGACAGTCTTCTACGAGCAGTACTTC. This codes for CASSATGTVFYEQYF.